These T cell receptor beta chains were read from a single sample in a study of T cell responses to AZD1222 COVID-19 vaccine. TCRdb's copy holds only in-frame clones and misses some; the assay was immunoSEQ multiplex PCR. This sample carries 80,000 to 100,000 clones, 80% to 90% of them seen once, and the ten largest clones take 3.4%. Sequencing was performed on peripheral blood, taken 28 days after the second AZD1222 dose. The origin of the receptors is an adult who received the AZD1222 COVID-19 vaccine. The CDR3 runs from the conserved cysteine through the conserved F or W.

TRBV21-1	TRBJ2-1	CASSKERLAGFDEQFF
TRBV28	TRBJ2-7	CASTSEGTPTYEQYF
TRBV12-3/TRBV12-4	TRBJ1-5	CASSSGGNQPQHF
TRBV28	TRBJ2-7	CASSPDYEQYF
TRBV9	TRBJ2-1	CASSARTSGLGHNEQFF
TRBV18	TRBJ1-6	CASSSGQSSYNSPLHF
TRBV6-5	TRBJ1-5	CASSSARNQPQHF
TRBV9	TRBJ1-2	CASSVEFSGHYGYTF
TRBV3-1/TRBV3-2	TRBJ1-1	CASRSSRVLNTEAFF
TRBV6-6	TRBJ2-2	CATNQGSSPELFF
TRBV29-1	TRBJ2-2	CSVFREDTGELFF
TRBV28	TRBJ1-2	CASSTGGGYGYTF
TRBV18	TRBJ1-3	CASSPISGRLGNTIYF
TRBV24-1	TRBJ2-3	CATSDQGRPSTDTQYF
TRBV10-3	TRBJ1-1	CAISEIGNGGGTEAFF
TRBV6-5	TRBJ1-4	CASTDGTGGEKLFF
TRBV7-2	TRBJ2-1	CASSFEAGFANEQFF